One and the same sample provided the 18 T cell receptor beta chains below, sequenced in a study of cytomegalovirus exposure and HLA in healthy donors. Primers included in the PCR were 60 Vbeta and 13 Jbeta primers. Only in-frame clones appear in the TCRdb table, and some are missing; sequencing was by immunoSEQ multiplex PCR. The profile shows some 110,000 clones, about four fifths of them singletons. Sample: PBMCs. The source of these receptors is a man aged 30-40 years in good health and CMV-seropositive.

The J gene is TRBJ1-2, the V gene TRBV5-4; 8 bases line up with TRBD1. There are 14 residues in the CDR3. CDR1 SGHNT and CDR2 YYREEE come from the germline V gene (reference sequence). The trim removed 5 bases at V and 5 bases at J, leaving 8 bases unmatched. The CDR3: CASRHGTGPYGYTF. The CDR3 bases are TGTGCCAGCAGACACGGGACAGGTCCGTATGGCTACACCTTC.

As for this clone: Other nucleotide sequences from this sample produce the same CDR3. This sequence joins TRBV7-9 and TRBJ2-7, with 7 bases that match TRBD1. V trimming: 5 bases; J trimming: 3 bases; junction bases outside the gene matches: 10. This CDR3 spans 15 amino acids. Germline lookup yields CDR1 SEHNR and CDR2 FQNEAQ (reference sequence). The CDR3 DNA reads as TGTGCCAGCAGCCCCCGGACAGGTTCGAACTACGAGCAGTACTTC. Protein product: CASSPRTGSNYEQYF. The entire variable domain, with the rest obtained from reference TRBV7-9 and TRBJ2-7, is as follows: DTGVSQNPRHKITKRGQNVTFRCDPISEHNRLYWYRQTLGQGPEFLTYFQNEAQLEKSRLLSDRFSAERPKGSFSTLEIQRTEQGDSAMYLCASSPRTGSNYEQYFGPGTRLTVT.

As DNA, the CDR3 is TGTGCCAGCAGCTTAGACCGGGACAGGGTCGGAGGTGGCTACACCTTC. Its protein is CASSLDRDRVGGGYTF. The chain employs TRBV11-3 and TRBJ1-2, with TRBD1 identical over 9 bases. The V and J ends lost 0 bases and 7 bases, in that order; junction bases with no gene match: 9. Germline CDR1 reads SGHNT; CDR2 reads YENEEA. There are 16 residues in the CDR3.

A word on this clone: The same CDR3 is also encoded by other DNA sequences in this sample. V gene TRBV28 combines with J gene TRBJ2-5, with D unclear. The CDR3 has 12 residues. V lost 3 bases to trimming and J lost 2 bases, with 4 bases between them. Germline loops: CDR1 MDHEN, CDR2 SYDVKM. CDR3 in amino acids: CASSLRQETQYF. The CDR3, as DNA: TGTGCCAGCAGTTTGAGACAAGAGACCCAGTACTTC.

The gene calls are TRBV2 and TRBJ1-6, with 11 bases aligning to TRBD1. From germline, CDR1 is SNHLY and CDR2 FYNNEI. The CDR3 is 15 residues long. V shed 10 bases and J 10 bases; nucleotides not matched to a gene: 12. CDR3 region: CAIPIEDRGHSPLHF. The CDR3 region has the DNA TGTGCCATCCCGATCGAGGACAGGGGGCACTCACCCCTCCACTTT. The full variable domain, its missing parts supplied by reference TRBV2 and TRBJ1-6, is EPEVTQTPSHQVTQMGQEVILRCVPISNHLYFYWYRQILGQKVEFLVSFYNNEISEKSEIFDDQFSVERPDGSNFTLKIRSTKLEDSAMYFCAIPIEDRGHSPLHFGNGTRLTVT.

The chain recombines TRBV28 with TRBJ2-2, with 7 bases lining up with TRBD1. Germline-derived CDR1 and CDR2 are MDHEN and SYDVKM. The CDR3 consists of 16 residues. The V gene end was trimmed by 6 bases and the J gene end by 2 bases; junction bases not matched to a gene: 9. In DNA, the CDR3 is TGTGCCAGCAGCCTCGACGGGACAGTTAACACCGGGGAGCTGTTTTTT. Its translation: CASSLDGTVNTGELFF.

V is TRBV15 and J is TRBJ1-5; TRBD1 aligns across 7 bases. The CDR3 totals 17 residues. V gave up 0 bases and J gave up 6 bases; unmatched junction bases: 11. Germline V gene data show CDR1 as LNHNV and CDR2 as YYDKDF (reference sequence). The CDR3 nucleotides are TGTGCCACCAGCAGAGACGACGGCGTCAGGGGGAGTCAGCCCCAGCATTTT. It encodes CATSRDDGVRGSQPQHF.

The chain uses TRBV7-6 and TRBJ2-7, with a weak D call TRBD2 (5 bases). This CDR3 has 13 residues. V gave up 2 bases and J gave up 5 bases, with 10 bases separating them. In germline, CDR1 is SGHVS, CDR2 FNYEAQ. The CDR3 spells CASSLPGKDEQYF. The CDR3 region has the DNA TGTGCCAGCAGCTTACCGGGGAAAGACGAGCAGTACTTC.

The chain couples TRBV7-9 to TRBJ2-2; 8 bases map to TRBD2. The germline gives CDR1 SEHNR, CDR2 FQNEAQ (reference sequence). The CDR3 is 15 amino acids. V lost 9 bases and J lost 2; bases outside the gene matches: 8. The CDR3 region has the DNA TGTGCCAGTAAGAAACTAGCGGTAAACACCGGGGAGCTGTTTTTT. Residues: CASKKLAVNTGELFF. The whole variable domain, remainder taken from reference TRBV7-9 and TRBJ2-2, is DTGVSQNPRHKITKRGQNVTFRCDPISEHNRLYWYRQTLGQGPEFLTYFQNEAQLEKSRLLSDRFSAERPKGSFSTLEIQRTEQGDSAMYLCASKKLAVNTGELFFGEGSRLTVL.

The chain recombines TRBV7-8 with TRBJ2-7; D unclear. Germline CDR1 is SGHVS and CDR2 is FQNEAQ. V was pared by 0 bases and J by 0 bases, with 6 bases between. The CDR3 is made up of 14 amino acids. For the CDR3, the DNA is TGTGCCAGCAGCTTAGCGGGTAGCTCCTACGAGCAGTACGTC. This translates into CASSLAGSSYEQYV.

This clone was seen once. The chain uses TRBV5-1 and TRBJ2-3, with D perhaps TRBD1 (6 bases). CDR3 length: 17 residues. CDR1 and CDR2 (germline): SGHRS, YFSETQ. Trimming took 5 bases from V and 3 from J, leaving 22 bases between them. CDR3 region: CASSYYREGASTDTQYF. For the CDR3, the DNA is TGCGCCAGCAGTTATTACAGGGAAGGGGCATCAACAGATACGCAGTATTTT.

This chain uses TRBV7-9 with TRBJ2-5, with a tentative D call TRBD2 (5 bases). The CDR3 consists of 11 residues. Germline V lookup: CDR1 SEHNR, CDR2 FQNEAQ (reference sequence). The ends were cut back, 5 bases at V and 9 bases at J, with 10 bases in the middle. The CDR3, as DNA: TGTGCCAGCAGCCCAACCGGGGCCCAGTACTTC. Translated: CASSPTGAQYF. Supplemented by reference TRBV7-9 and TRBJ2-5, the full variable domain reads DTGVSQNPRHKITKRGQNVTFRCDPISEHNRLYWYRQTLGQGPEFLTYFQNEAQLEKSRLLSDRFSAERPKGSFSTLEIQRTEQGDSAMYLCASSPTGAQYFGPGTRLLVL.

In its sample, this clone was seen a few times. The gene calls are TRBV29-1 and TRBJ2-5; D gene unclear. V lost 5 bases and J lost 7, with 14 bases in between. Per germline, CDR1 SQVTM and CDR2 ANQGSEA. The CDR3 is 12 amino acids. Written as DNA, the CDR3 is TGCAGCGTTCTTGTACGGCCGGGGACCCAGTACTTC. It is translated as CSVLVRPGTQYF.

The CDR3 coding sequence is TGTGCCAGTAGTCCCCGGGACAGGGATGGCTACACCTTC. This translates into CASSPRDRDGYTF. This chain links TRBV19 with TRBJ1-2; TRBD1 matches 9 bases. This CDR3 region has 13 residues. Germline CDR1 reads LNHDA; CDR2 reads SQIVND (reference sequence). V was clipped by 5 bases and J by 6 bases; unmatched bases: 4.

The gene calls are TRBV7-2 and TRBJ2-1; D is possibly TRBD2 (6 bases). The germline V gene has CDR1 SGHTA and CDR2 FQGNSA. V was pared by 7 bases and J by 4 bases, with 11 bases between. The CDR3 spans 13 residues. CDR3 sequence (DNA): TGTGCCAGCACGGCGGGACGGTACAATGAGCAGTTCTTC. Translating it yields CASTAGRYNEQFF.

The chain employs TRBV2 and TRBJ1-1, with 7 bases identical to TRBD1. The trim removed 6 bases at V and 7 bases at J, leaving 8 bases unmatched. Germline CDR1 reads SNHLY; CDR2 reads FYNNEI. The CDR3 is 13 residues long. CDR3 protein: CASSREGGVEAFF. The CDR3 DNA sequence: TGTGCCAGCAGCCGAGAAGGGGGCGTTGAAGCTTTCTTT.

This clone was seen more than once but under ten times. In DNA, the CDR3 is TGTGCCACCAGCTTTAGCTCTGGAAACACCATATATTTT. This encodes CATSFSSGNTIYF. This chain uses TRBV15 with TRBJ1-3; no definite D call. The V and J ends lost 5 bases and 0 bases respectively, with 5 bases between them. CDR1 LNHNV and CDR2 YYDKDF come from the germline V gene (reference sequence). This CDR3 comprises 13 residues.

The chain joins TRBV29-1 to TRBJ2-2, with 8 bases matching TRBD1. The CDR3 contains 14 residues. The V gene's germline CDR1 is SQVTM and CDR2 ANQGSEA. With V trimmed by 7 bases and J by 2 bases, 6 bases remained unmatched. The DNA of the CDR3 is TGCAGCGCTTCAGGGGGCGTTAACACCGGGGAGCTGTTTTTT. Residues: CSASGGVNTGELFF.